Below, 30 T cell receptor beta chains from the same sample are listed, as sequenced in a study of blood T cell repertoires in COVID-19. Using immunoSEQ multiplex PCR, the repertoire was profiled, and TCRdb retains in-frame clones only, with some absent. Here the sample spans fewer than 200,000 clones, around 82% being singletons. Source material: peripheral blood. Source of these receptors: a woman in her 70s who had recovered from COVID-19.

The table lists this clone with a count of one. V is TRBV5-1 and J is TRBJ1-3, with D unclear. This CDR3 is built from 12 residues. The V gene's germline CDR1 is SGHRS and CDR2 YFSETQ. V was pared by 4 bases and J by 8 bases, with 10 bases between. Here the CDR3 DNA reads TGCGCCAGCAGCCCGGATCGGGACACCATATATTTT. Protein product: CASSPDRDTIYF.

Here the CDR3 DNA reads TGTGCCAGCAGCTGGGGAACAGGGGTGGGTCAGCCCCAGCATTTT. It yields the protein CASSWGTGVGQPQHF. This chain connects TRBV3-1 (or the pseudogene TRBV3-2) to TRBJ1-5, with TRBD1 identical over 7 bases. Unmatched junction bases numbered 10, after V lost 5 bases and J lost 6 bases. Germline-derived CDR1 and CDR2 are LGHDT and YNNKEL (reference sequence). This CDR3 region has 15 residues.

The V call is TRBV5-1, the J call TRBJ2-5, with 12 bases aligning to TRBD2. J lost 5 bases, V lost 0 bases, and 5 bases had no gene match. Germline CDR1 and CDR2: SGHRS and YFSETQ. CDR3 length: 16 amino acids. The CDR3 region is CASSLASSGGVETQYF. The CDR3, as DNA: TGCGCCAGCAGCTTGGCGTCTAGCGGGGGGGTTGAGACCCAGTACTTC.

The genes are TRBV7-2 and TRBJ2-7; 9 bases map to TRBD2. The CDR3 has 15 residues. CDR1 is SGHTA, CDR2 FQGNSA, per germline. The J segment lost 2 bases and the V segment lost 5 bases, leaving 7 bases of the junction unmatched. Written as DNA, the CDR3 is TGTGCCAGCAGCCCCGGGACTAGCCGAACCTACGAGCAGTACTTC. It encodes CASSPGTSRTYEQYF. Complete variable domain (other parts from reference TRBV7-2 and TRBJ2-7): GAGVSQSPSNKVTEKGKDVELRCDPISGHTALYWYRQSLGQGLEFLIYFQGNSAPDKSGLPSDRFSAERTGGSVSTLTIQRTQQEDSAVYLCASSPGTSRTYEQYFGPGTRLTVT.

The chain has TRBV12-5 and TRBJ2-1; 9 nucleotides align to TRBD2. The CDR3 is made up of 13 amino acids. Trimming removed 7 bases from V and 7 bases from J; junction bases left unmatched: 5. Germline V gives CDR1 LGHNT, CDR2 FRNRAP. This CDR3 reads CASAPSGINEQFF. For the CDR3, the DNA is TGTGCTAGTGCCCCTAGCGGGATAAATGAGCAGTTCTTC.

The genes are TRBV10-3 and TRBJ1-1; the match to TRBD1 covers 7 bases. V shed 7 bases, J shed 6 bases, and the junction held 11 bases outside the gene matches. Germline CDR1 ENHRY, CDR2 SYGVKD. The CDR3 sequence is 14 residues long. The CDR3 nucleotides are TGTGCCATCAAAGAGTCAGGGGGGAGGGCTGAAGCTTTCTTT. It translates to CAIKESGGRAEAFF.

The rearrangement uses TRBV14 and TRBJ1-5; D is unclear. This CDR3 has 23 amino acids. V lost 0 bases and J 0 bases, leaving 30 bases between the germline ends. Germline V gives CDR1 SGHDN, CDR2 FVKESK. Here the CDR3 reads CASSQDSYPRPRRPRYSNQPQHF. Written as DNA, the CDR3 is TGTGCCAGCAGCCAAGATAGTTACCCAAGACCCCGACGTCCCAGGTATAGCAATCAGCCCCAGCATTTT.

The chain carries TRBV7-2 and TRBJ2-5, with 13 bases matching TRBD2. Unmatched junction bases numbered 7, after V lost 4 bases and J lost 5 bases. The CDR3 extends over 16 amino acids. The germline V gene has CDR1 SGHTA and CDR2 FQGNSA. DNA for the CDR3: TGTGCCAGCAGCTGGGGACTAGCGGGAATTGGGGAGACCCAGTACTTC. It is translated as CASSWGLAGIGETQYF.

The CDR3 reads CASSIGERNTIYF. In DNA, the CDR3 is TGTGCCAGTAGTATAGGCGAGCGAAACACCATATATTTT. The gene calls are TRBV19 and TRBJ1-3, with unresolved D. V was trimmed by 1 base and J by 5 bases, leaving 6 bases between them. Germline CDR1 and CDR2: LNHDA and SQIVND (reference sequence). The length of the CDR3 is 13 residues.

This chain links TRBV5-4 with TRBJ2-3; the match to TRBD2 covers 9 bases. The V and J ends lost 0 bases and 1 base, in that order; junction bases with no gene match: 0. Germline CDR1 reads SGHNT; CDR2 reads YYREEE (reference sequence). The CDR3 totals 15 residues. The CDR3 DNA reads TGTGCCAGCAGCTTGGGACTAGCGGGCACAGATACGCAGTATTTT. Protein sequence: CASSLGLAGTDTQYF.

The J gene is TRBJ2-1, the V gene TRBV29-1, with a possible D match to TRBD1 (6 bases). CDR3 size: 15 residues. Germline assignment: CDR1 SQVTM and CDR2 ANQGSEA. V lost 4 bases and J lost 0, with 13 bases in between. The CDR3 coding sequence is TGCAGCGTTGGGGCAGGGGCGAGCTCCTACAATGAGCAGTTCTTC. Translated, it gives CSVGAGASSYNEQFF.

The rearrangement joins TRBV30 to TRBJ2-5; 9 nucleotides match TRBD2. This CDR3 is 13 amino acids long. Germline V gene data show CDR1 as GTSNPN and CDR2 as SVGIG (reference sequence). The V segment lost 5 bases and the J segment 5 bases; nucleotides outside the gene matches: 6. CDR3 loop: CAWGGLARETQYF. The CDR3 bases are TGTGCCTGGGGGGGACTAGCACGGGAGACCCAGTACTTC.

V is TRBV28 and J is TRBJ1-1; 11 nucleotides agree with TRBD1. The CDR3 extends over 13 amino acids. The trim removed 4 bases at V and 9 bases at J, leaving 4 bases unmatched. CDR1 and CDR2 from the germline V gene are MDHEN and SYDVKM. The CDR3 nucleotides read TGTGCCAGCAGTTCCGGACAGGGGGCGAAAGCTTTCTTT. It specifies CASSSGQGAKAFF.

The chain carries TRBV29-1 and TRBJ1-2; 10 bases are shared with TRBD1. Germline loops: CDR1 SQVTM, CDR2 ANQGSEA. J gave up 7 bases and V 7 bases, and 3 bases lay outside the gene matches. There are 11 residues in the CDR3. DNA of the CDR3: TGCAGCGAGAGGACAGGGGGTGGCTACACCTTC. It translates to CSERTGGGYTF.

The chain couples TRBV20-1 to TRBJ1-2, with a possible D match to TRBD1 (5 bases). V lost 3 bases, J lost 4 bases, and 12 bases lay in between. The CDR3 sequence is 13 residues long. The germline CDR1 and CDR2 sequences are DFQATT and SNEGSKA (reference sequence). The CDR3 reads CSASWAGRYGYTF. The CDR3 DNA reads TGCAGTGCTAGTTGGGCAGGGCGCTATGGCTACACCTTC.

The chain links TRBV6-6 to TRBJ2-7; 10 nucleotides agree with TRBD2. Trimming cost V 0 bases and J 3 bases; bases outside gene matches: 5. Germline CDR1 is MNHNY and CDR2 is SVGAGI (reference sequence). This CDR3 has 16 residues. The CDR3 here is CASSYSSGRAGYEQYF. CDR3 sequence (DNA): TGTGCCAGCAGTTACTCCAGCGGGAGGGCCGGCTACGAGCAGTACTTC.

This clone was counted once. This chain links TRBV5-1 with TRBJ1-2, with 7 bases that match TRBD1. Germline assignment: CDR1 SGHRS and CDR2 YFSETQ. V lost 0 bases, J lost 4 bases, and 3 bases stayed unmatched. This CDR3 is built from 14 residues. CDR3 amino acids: CASSLGGQRYGYTF. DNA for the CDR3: TGCGCCAGCAGCTTGGGGGGACAGCGCTATGGCTACACCTTC.

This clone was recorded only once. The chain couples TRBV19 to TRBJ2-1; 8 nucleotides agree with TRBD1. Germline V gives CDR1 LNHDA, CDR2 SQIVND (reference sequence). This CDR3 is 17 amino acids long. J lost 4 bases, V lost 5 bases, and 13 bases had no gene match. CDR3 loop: CASSPGRRTGSYNEQFF. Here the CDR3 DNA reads TGTGCCAGTAGTCCCGGGCGGAGGACAGGGTCGTACAATGAGCAGTTCTTC.

CDR3 loop: CASSLVGQGFGYTF. The CDR3 DNA reads TGTGCCAGCAGTTTAGTGGGACAGGGGTTTGGCTACACCTTC. The J gene is TRBJ1-2, the V gene TRBV28; 10 nucleotides align to TRBD1. The trim removed 2 bases at V and 7 bases at J, leaving 4 bases unmatched. Germline V CDR1 and CDR2: MDHEN, SYDVKM. CDR3 length: 14 amino acids.

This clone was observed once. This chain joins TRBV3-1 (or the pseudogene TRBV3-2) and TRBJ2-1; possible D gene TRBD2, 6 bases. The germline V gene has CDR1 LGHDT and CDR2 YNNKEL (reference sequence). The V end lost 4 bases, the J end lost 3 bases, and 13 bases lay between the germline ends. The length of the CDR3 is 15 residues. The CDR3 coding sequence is TGTGCCAGCAGCCCCCTGGGGGGAGACTACAATGAGCAGTTCTTC. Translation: CASSPLGGDYNEQFF.

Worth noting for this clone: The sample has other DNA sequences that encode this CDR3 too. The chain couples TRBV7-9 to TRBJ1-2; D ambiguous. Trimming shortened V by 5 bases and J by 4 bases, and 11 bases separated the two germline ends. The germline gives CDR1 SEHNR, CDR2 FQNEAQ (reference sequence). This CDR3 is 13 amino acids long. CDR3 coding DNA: TGTGCCAGCAGCCTGGGCGCCGGCTATGGCTACACCTTC. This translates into CASSLGAGYGYTF.

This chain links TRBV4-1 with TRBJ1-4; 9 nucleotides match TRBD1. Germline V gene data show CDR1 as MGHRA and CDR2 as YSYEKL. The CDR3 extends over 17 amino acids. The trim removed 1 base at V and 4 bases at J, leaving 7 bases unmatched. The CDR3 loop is CASSQGDRVTGNEKLFF. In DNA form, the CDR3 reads TGCGCCAGCAGCCAAGGGGACAGGGTAACGGGTAATGAAAAACTGTTTTTT.

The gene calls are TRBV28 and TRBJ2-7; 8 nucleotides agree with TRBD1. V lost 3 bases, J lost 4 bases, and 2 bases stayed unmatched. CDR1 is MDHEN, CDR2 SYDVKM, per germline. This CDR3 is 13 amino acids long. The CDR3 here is CASSFTGGYEQYF. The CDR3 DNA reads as TGTGCCAGCAGTTTTACAGGGGGTTACGAGCAGTACTTC.

CDR3 protein: CASSFGAGGGVGEQYF. The CDR3 DNA reads as TGTGCCAGCAGCTTCGGGGCGGGGGGAGGGGTGGGCGAGCAGTACTTC. The V gene is TRBV7-2, the J gene TRBJ2-7; 8 nucleotides align to TRBD2. Germline CDR1 SGHTA, CDR2 FQGNSA. The CDR3 is made up of 16 amino acids. V lost 3 bases to trimming and J lost 6 bases; unmatched junction nucleotides: 13.

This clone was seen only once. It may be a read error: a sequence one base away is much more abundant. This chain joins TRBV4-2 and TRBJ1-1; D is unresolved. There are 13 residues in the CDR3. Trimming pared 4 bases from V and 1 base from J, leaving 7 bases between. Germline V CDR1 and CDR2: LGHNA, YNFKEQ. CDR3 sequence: CASSPRENTEAFF. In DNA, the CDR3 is TGTGCCAGCAGCCCCCGGGAGAACACTGAAGCTTTCTTT.

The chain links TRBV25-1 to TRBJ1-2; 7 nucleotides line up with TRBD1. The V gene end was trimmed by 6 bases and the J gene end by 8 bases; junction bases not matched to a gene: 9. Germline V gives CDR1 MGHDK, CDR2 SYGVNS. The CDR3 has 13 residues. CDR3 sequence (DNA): TGTGCCAGCAGGAGAGAACAGGGGACCGGCTACACCTTC. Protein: CASRREQGTGYTF.

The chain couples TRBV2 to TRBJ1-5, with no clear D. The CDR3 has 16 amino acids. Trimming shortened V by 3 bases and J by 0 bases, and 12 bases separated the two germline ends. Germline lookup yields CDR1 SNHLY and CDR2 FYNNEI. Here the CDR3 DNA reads TGTGCCAGCAGTGATGGCGAGAACTATAGCAATCAGCCCCAGCATTTT. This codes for CASSDGENYSNQPQHF.

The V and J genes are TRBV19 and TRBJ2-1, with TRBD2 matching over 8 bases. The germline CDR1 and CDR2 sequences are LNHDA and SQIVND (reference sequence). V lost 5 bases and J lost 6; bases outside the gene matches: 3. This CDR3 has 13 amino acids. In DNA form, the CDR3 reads TGTGCCAGTAGTGGGACTAGTGGCAATGAGCAGTTCTTC. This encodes CASSGTSGNEQFF.

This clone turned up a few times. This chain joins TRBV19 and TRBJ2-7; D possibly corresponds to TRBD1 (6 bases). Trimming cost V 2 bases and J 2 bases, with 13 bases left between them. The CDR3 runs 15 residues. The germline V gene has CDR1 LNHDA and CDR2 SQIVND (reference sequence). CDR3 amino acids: CASSITGQGTYEQYF. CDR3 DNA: TGTGCCAGTAGTATAACCGGGCAGGGGACCTACGAGCAGTACTTC.

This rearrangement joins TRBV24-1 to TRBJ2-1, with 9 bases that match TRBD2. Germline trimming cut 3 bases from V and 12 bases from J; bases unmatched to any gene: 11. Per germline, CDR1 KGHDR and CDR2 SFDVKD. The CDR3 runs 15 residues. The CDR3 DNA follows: TGTGCCACCAGTGATCCCGGGGTAGCGGGAGTGGTGCAGTTCTTC. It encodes CATSDPGVAGVVQFF.